This T cell receptor beta chain was recorded in a study of T cells after posttransplantation cyclophosphamide. Comments on this clone: The antigen is not known.

In germline, CDR1 is SGHNT, CDR2 YYREEE (reference sequence). V gave up 4 bases and J gave up 0 bases, with 14 bases separating them. This CDR3 region has 17 residues. Generated by immunoSEQ multiplex PCR, the TCRdb table keeps only in-frame clones and is missing some. The sample gives 7,500 to 10,000 clones, roughly 80% of which show up once; about 16% is in the top ten. Findings of the study overall: After PTCy, TRB diversity resembled that of CNI/methotrexate controls. Tissue-infiltrating T cells from skin or gut overlapped little with blood T cells.

Busulfan-fludarabine conditioning, marrow transplant, and cyclophosphamide on days +3 and +4 were administered. The specimen was PBMCs, collected roughly 2,000 days after a stem cell transplant with posttransplant cyclophosphamide. The receptor comes from a female patient in her thirties or forties who received an allogeneic stem cell transplant from a related donor, was CMV-positive, and had no GVHD. Some T cells could come from the graft donor. The chain combines TRBV5-4 with TRBJ2-6, with D perhaps TRBD2 (5 bases). Here the CDR3 DNA reads TGTGCCAGCAGCCAGCGGTCGTCCTTCTCTGGGGCCAACGTCCTGACTTTC. Its translation: CASSQRSSFSGANVLTF. Supplemented by reference TRBV5-4 and TRBJ2-6, the full variable domain reads ETGVTQSPTHLIKTRGQQVTLRCSSQSGHNTVSWYQQALGQGPQFIFQYYREEENGRGNFPPRFSGLQFPNYSSELNVNALELDDSALYLCASSQRSSFSGANVLTFGAGSRLTVL.